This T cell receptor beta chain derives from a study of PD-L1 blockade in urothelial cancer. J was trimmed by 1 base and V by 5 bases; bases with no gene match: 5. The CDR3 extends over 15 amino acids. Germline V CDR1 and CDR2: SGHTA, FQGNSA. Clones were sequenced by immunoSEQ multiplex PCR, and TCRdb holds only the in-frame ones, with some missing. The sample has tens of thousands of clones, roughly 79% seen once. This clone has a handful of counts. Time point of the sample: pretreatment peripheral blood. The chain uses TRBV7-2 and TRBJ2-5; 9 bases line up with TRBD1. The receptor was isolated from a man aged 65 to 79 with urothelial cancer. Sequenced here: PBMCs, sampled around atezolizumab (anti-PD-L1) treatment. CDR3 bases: TGTGCCAGCAGCACGAACAGGGGGCCCCAAGAGACCCAGTACTTC. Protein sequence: CASSTNRGPQETQYF.